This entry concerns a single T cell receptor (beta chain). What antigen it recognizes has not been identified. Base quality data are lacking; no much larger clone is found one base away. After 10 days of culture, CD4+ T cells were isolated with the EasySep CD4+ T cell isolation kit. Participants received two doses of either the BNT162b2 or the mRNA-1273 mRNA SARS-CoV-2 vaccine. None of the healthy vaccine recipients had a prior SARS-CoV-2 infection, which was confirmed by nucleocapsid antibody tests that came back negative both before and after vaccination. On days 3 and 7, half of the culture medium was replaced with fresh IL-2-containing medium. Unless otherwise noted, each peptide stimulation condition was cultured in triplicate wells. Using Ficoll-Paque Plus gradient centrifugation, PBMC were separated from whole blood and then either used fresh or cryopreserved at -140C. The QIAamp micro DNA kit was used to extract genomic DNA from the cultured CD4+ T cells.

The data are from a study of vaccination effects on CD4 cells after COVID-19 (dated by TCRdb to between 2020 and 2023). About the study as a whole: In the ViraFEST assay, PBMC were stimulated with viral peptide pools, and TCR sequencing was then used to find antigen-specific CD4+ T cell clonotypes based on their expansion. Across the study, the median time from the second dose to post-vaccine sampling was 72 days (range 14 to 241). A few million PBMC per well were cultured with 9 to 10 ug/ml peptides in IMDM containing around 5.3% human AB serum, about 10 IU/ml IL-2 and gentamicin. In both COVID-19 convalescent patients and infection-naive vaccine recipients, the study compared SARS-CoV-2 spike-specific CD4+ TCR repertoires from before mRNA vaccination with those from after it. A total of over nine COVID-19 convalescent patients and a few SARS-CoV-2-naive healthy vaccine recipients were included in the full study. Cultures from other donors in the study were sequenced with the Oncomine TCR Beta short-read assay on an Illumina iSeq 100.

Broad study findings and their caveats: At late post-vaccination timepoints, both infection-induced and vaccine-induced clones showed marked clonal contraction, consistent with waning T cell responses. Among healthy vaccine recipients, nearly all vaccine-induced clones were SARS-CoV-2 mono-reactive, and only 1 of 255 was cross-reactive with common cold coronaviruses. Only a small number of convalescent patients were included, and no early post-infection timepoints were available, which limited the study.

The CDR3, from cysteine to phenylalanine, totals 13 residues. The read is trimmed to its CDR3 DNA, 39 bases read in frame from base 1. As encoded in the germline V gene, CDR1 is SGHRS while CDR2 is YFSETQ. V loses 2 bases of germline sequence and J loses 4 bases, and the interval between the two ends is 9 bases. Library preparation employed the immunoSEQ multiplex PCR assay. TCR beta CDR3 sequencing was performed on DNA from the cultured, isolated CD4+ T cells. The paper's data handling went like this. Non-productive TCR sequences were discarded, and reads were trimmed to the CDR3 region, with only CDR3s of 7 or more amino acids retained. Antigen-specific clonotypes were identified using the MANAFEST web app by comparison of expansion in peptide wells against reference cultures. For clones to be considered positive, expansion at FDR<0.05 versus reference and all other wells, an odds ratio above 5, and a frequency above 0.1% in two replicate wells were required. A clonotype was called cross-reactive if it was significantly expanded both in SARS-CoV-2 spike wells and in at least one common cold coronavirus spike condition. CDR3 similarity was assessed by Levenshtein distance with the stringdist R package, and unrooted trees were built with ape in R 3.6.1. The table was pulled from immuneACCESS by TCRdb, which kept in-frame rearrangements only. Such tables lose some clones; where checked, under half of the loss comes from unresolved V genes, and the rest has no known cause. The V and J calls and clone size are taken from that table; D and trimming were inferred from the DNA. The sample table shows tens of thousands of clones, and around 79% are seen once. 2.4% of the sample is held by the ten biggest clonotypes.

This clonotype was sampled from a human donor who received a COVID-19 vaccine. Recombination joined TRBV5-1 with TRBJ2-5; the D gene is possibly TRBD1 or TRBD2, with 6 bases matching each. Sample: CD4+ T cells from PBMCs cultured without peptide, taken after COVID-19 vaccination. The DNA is TGCGCCAGCAGCTTATGGGGGGCAGAGACCCAGTACTTC. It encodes CASSLWGAETQYF.